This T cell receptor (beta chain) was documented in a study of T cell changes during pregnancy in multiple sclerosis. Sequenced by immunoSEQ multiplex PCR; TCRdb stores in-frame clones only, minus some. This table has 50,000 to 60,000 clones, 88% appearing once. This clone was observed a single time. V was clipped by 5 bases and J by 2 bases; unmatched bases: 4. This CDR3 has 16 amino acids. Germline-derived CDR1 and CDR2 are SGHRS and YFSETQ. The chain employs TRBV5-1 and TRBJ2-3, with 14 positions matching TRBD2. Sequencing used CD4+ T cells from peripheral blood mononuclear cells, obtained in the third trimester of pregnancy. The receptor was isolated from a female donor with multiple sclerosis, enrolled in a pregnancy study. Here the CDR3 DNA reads TGCGCCAGCAGTTGGACTAGCGGGAGGATCACAGATACGCAGTATTTT. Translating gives CASSWTSGRITDTQYF.